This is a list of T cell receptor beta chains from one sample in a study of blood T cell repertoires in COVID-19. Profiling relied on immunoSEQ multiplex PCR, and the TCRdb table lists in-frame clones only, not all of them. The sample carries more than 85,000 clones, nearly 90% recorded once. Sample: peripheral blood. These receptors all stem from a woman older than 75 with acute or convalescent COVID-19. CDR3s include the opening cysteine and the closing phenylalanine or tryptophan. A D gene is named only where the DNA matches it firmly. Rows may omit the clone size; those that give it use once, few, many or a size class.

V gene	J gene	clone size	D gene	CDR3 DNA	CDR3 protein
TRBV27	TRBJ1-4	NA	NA	TGTGCCAGCAGGAGGACTTTAGATGAAAAACTGTTTTTT	CASRRTLDEKLFF
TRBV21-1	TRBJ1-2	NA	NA	TGTGCCAGCAGCAAGACAGATCCTAACTATGGCTACACCTTC	CASSKTDPNYGYTF
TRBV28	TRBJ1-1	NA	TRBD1	TGTGCCAGCAGTTTATGGGACAGGGCCACTGAAGCTTTCTTT	CASSLWDRATEAFF
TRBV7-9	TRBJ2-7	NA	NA	TGTGCCAGCAGCCCGTCGGTCTCCTACGAGCAGTACTTC	CASSPSVSYEQYF
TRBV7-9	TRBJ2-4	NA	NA	TGTGCCAGCAGCCCAGGCCTCGAGTCCATTCAGTACTTC	CASSPGLESIQYF
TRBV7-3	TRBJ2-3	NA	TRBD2	TGTGCCAGCAGCTTAACGGGCCTAGCGGGAGGCACAGATACGCAGTATTTT	CASSLTGLAGGTDTQYF
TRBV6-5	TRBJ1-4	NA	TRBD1	TGTGCCAGCAGACCTTCAGGGGGCAGGTGGGGAAAACTGTTTTTT	CASRPSGGRWGKLFF
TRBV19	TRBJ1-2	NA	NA	TGTGCCAGTAGTGCAGCGGCGTGGGGCTACACCTTC	CASSAAAWGYTF
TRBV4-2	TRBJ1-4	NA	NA	TGTGCCAGCAGCCAAGGGAGTAATAATGAAAAACTGTTTTTT	CASSQGSNNEKLFF
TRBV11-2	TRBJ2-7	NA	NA	TGTGCCAGCAGCTTAGTAGGGGGGGCGGAGCAGTACTTC	CASSLVGGAEQYF
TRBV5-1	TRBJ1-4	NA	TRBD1	TGCGCCAGCAGCCAAACCCAGGGGGCTAGCGAAAAACTGTTTTTT	CASSQTQGASEKLFF
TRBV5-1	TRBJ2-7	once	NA	TGCGCCAGCAGCCTTGGGGGGACCGCCTACGAGCAGTACTTC	CASSLGGTAYEQYF
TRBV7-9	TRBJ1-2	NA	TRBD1	TGTGCCAGCAGGACCGGGGACAGTAACTATGGCTACACCTTC	CASRTGDSNYGYTF
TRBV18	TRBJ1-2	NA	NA	TGTGCCAGCTCACCGGGCCCGAACTATGGCTACACCTTC	CASSPGPNYGYTF
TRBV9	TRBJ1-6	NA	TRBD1	TGTGCCAGCAGCGTCGGACAGGGACGGTCCTATAATTCACCCCTCCACTTT	CASSVGQGRSYNSPLHF
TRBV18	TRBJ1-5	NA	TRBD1	TGTGCCAGCTCATCAGGACAGGGGGCGATGGGGGATCAGCCCCAGCATTTT	CASSSGQGAMGDQPQHF
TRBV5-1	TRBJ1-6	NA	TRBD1	TGCGCCAGCAGTACTAGACAGGGGCGTTCACCCCTCCACTTT	CASSTRQGRSPLHF
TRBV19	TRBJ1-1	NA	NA	TGTGCCAGTAGTAGGGGCCCCAACAGGGTAGGGGTTAGGACTGAAGCTTTCTTT	CASSRGPNRVGVRTEAFF
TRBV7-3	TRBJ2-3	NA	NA	TGTGCCAGCAGCTCCCTTGGAGCTAGCACAGATACGCAGTATTTT	CASSSLGASTDTQYF
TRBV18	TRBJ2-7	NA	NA	TGTGCCAGCTCACCACTAGCGAAAGTCTACGAGCAGTACTTC	CASSPLAKVYEQYF
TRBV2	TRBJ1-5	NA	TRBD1	TGTGCCAGCAGTGAACGACAGGGTGGTAGCAATCAGCCCCAGCATTTT	CASSERQGGSNQPQHF
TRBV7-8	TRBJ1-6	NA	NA	TGTGCCAGCAGCTCCCTGCCACAGGGTAATAATTCACCCCTCCACTTT	CASSSLPQGNNSPLHF
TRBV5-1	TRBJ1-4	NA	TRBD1	TGCGCCAGCAGCTCCGACAGGGGACGTGAAAAACTGTTTTTT	CASSSDRGREKLFF
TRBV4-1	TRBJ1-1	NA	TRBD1	TGCGCCAGCAGCCAACCCGGGACAGCTAGGAACACTGAAGCTTTCTTT	CASSQPGTARNTEAFF
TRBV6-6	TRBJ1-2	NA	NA	TGTGCCAGCAGCCCCAACGGATCGGGTGGCTACACCTTC	CASSPNGSGGYTF
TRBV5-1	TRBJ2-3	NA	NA	TGCGCCAGCAGCTCAGATCCTGGTGTGGTGGTCACAGATACGCAGTATTTT	CASSSDPGVVVTDTQYF
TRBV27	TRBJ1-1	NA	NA	TGTGCCAGCAGCCCCGGTCGGGGTTGGGTTGAAGCTTTCTTT	CASSPGRGWVEAFF
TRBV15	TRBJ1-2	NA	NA	TGTGCCACCAGCTGGGGGCGAGGGGCTAAGAACTATGGCTACACCTTC	CATSWGRGAKNYGYTF
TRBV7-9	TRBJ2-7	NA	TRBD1	TGTGCCAGCAGCTCCGGACAGGGCAGAACGTACCTCTCCTACGAGCAGTACTTC	CASSSGQGRTYLSYEQYF
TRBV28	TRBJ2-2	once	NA	TGTGCCAGCAGTTTATTAGGGGTTACCGGGGAGCTGTTTTTT	CASSLLGVTGELFF
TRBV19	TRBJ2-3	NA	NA	TGTGCCAGTAGTAGCAGGACAGTCACAGATACGCAGTATTTT	CASSSRTVTDTQYF
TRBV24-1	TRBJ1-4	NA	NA	TGTGCCACCAGTGACCCACGGTCGGGAAAACTGTTTTTT	CATSDPRSGKLFF
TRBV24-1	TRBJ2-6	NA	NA	TGTGAGCGGGTGGCTGGGGCCAACGTCCTGACTTTC	CERVAGANVLTF
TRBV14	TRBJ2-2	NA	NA	TGTGCCAGCAGCCTTCTTGGGAGCGCCTCGAACACCGGGGAGCTGTTTTTT	CASSLLGSASNTGELFF
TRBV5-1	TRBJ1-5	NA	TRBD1	TGCGCCAGCAGTTATCTACAGGGACAGCAGCCCCAGCATTTT	CASSYLQGQQPQHF
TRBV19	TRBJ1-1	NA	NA	TGTGCCAGTAGTAACCGACAAACATCTGAAGCTTTCTTT	CASSNRQTSEAFF
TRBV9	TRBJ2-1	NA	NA	TGTGCCAGCAGCGTAGGGACTGACAATGAGCAGTTCTTC	CASSVGTDNEQFF
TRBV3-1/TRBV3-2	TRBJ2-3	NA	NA	TGTGCCAGCAGCCAAGTCGTGCGGGGCCCAGATACGCAGTATTTT	CASSQVVRGPDTQYF
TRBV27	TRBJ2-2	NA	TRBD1	TGTGCCAGCAGTTTCTTGATACAGGGGGCCGGGGAGCTGTTTTTT	CASSFLIQGAGELFF
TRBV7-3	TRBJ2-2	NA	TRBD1	TGTGCCAGCAGCCCGACAGGGGGAAACACCGGGGAGCTGTTTTTT	CASSPTGGNTGELFF
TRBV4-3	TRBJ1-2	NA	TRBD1	TGCGCCAGCAGCCAAACAGGGGGATTAAACTATGGCTACACCTTC	CASSQTGGLNYGYTF
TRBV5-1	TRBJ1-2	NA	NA	TGCGCCAGCAGCCGTGATCCGGGGAACGGCTACACCTTC	CASSRDPGNGYTF
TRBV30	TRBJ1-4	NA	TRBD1	TGTGCCTGGAGTAGGAAGGGGGCTGGTGAAAAACTGTTTTTT	CAWSRKGAGEKLFF
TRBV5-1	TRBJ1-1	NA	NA	TGCGCCAGCAGCTCGAGAGGGAACGATGGCACTGAAGCTTTCTTT	CASSSRGNDGTEAFF